This passage covers 9 T cell receptor beta chains from one sample sequenced in a study of blood T cells in healthy people across ages. A second about 6 to 12 cycle PCR used barcoded and J-beta primers. TCRdb used MiXCR to reprocess the 5' RACE reads, holding one entry per CDR3 protein. The sample gives around 1,600,000 distinct CDR3 sequences, less than 45% of which show up once; around 4% is in the top ten. What was sequenced was blood. These receptors were taken from a woman in her late teens or twenties in good health.

The chain combines TRBV29-1 with TRBJ1-1; D is uncertain. V shed 0 bases and J shed 5 bases, with 16 bases lying between them. The germline V gene encodes CDR1 SQVTM and CDR2 ANQGSEA. The CDR3 length is 15 residues. This CDR3 reads CSVEDVKGFETEAFF. In nucleotides, the CDR3 is TGCAGCGTTGAAGATGTGAAGGGTTTTGAAACTGAAGCTTTCTTT.

This clonotype came up a few times. The chain joins TRBV12-3 or TRBV12-4 to TRBJ2-7; no clear D. The ends were cut back, 5 bases at V and 1 base at J, with 9 bases in the middle. The CDR3 runs 13 residues. The DNA of the CDR3 is TGTGCCAGCAGTCGTGCCCAGTCCTACGAGCAGTACTTC. It specifies CASSRAQSYEQYF.

Ten or more counts support this clonotype. The chain joins TRBV20-1 to TRBJ2-7, with TRBD2 as a possible D gene (5 bases). Deletions cut 0 bases from V and 0 bases from J, with 9 bases between. CDR1 DFQATT and CDR2 SNEGSKA come from the germline V gene (reference sequence). The CDR3 length is 14 residues. CDR3 DNA: TGCAGTGCTAGAGATTCTCGGGGCTCCTACGAGCAGTACTTC. Protein product: CSARDSRGSYEQYF.

The J gene is TRBJ2-3, the V gene TRBV24-1, with D unresolved. The CDR3 extends over 14 amino acids. CDR1 and CDR2 from the germline V gene are KGHDR and SFDVKD. V gave up 2 bases and J gave up 5 bases, with 10 bases separating them. Here the CDR3 reads CATSDSGRLDTQYF. As DNA, the CDR3 is TGTGCCACCAGTGATTCCGGGCGCTTAGATACGCAGTATTTT.

This rearrangement joins TRBV20-1 to TRBJ1-6, with D uncertain. The CDR3 consists of 14 residues. The ends were cut back, 3 bases at V and 5 bases at J, with 11 bases in the middle. The germline gives CDR1 DFQATT, CDR2 SNEGSKA (reference sequence). CDR3 sequence reads: CSARSGSHNSPLHF. For the CDR3, the DNA is TGCAGTGCTAGGTCAGGCAGCCATAATTCACCCCTCCACTTT.

The V and J genes are TRBV23-1 and TRBJ1-1; D is ambiguous. TRBV23-1 is an ORF, and what it does is uncertain. This CDR3 is 16 amino acids long. Trimming left V 4 bases short and J 3 bases short, with 18 bases between. DNA of the CDR3: TGCGCCAGCAGTCCCCCTGTCACACCATGGTACACTGAAGCTTTCTTT. Amino acids: CASSPPVTPWYTEAFF.

V and J are TRBV28 and TRBJ1-2; TRBD1 matches at 8 bases. The CDR3 totals 14 residues. Germline V gene data show CDR1 as MDHEN and CDR2 as SYDVKM. V was clipped by 6 bases and J by 5 bases; unmatched bases: 8. The CDR3 region is CASRTGGVVYGYTF. The CDR3 nucleotides are TGTGCCAGCAGAACAGGGGGAGTAGTGTATGGCTACACCTTC.

This clonotype has just a few counts. The chain couples TRBV5-1 to TRBJ2-1; weak D call: TRBD2 (5 bases). The CDR3 has 17 amino acids. The V end lost 0 bases, the J end lost 5 bases, and 18 bases lay between the germline ends. Looked up from germline, CDR1 is SGHRS and CDR2 is YFSETQ. CDR3 region: CASSLGDNVGGHNEQFF. The CDR3, as DNA: TGCGCCAGCAGCTTGGGAGACAACGTTGGCGGGCACAATGAGCAGTTCTTC.

The rearrangement uses TRBV7-9 and TRBJ2-1; TRBD2 aligns across 10 bases. The CDR3 consists of 15 residues. CDR1 and CDR2 (germline): SEHNR, FQNEAQ (reference sequence). V lost 4 bases and J lost 4; bases outside the gene matches: 4. The CDR3 protein is CASSSSGRIYNEQFF. CDR3 nucleotides: TGTGCCAGCAGCTCTAGCGGGAGAATTTACAATGAGCAGTTCTTC.